These 20 T cell receptor beta chains came from one sample sequenced in a study of blood T cell repertoires in COVID-19 (dated by TCRdb to about 2020). Libraries were constructed by the immunoSEQ multiplex PCR assay. The clones in this table, taken by TCRdb from immuneACCESS, are in-frame only. Not every clone is retained; where verified, under half of the shortfall comes from an unresolved V gene, and the cause of the rest is unknown. A total of hundreds of thousands of clones appear in this sample, more than 75% of them only once. The top ten constitute approximately 10% of the sample. The specimen sequenced was PBMCs or T cells enriched from blood (not recorded which). The receptors here all came from a woman aged 45-65 years who had recovered from COVID-19.

The V and J genes are TRBV27 and TRBJ1-5, with 10 bases matching TRBD1. V lost 5 bases to trimming and J lost 2 bases; unmatched junction nucleotides: 3. CDR1 is MNHEY and CDR2 is SMNVEV in the germline V gene (reference sequence). CDR3 size: 15 residues. The CDR3 DNA is TGTGCCAGCAGTGGCGGGACAGGGGGCAATCAGCCCCAGCATTTT. Its protein product is CASSGGTGGNQPQHF.

The V and J genes are TRBV25-1 and TRBJ2-5; D perhaps matches TRBD2 (7 bases). The germline V gene has CDR1 MGHDK and CDR2 SYGVNS. CDR3 length: 15 amino acids. Trimming shortened V by 4 bases and J by 3 bases, and 15 bases separated the two germline ends. The CDR3 region has the DNA TGTGCCAGCAGTGCCCCCCGAGGGGGGGAAGAGACCCAGTACTTC. Encoded protein: CASSAPRGGEETQYF.

The CDR3 region has the DNA TGTGCCAGCAGCCAGGACAGGGAAGTCGCTGGCTACACCTTC. Translated, it gives CASSQDREVAGYTF. The J gene is TRBJ1-2, the V gene TRBV28; TRBD1 agrees at 8 bases. From germline, CDR1 is MDHEN and CDR2 SYDVKM. The CDR3 extends over 14 amino acids. Germline trimming cut 6 bases from V and 7 bases from J; bases unmatched to any gene: 10.

The chain couples TRBV2 to TRBJ1-4; 7 bases are shared with TRBD1. The CDR3 sequence is 15 residues long. Germline V gene sequence: CDR1 SNHLY, CDR2 FYNNEI. Losses at the gene ends were 6 bases for V and 6 bases for J; bases not matched to a gene: 10. For the CDR3, the DNA is TGTGCCAGCAGGAAGCGGACAGGAGGCGATGAAAAACTGTTTTTT. The encoded protein is CASRKRTGGDEKLFF.

The genes are TRBV19 and TRBJ2-7; possible D gene TRBD1, 5 bases. This CDR3 is 15 amino acids long. Germline assignment: CDR1 LNHDA and CDR2 SQIVND (reference sequence). V was cut by 0 bases and J by 3 bases, with 12 bases left in between. The CDR3, as DNA: TGTGCCAGTAGTATAGATCGGCAGGGCTTCTACGAGCAGTACTTC. Translating it yields CASSIDRQGFYEQYF.

This clone was observed a handful of times. The V and J genes are TRBV19 and TRBJ1-2; TRBD1 might be the D (6 bases). The germline V gene encodes CDR1 LNHDA and CDR2 SQIVND (reference sequence). The CDR3 is made up of 14 amino acids. V shed 8 bases and J shed 4 bases, with 17 bases lying between them. The CDR3 region is CASSGQSGPYGYTF. The CDR3 DNA reads as TGTGCCAGTTCTGGACAGTCGGGACCCTATGGCTACACCTTC.

CDR3 residues: CASIDRVGSYEQYF. The CDR3, as DNA: TGTGCCAGCATCGACAGGGTAGGGTCCTACGAGCAGTACTTC. The chain has TRBV2 and TRBJ2-7; 7 bases are a match to TRBD1. The CDR3 has 14 residues. Germline V lookup: CDR1 SNHLY, CDR2 FYNNEI. The junction had 7 bases not matched to a gene; V was cut back by 7 bases and J by 1 base. Complete variable domain (other parts from reference TRBV2 and TRBJ2-7): EPEVTQTPSHQVTQMGQEVILRCVPISNHLYFYWYRQILGQKVEFLVSFYNNEISEKSEIFDDQFSVERPDGSNFTLKIRSTKLEDSAMYFCASIDRVGSYEQYFGPGTRLTVT.

This clone has a single count. This chain uses TRBV6-2 or TRBV6-3 with TRBJ1-5, with 7 bases matching TRBD1. V was pared by 4 bases and J by 2 bases, with 8 bases of the junction left unmatched. Germline V gives CDR1 MNHEY, CDR2 SVGEGT. CDR3 length: 16 residues. CDR3 DNA: TGTGCCAGCAGTTCAAGGACAGGTTTCGGCAATCAGCCCCAGCATTTT. Translated: CASSSRTGFGNQPQHF.

This chain uses TRBV5-1 with TRBJ1-2; D unclear. The CDR3 sequence is 12 residues long. Trimming cost V 5 bases and J 4 bases, with 9 bases left between them. CDR1 is SGHRS, CDR2 YFSETQ, per germline. The CDR3 nucleotides read TGCGCCAGCAGTGGTTTTAGCTATGGCTACACCTTC. Its protein product is CASSGFSYGYTF.

This clone was counted once. J is TRBJ2-3 and V is TRBV24-1; 8 nucleotides match TRBD1. V lost 4 bases, J lost 5 bases, and 7 bases stayed unmatched. Germline V gives CDR1 KGHDR, CDR2 SFDVKD. The CDR3 loop spans 15 amino acids. CDR3 nucleotides: TGTGCCACCAGTGACCAAGGACAGGGAGAAGATACGCAGTATTTT. Its protein is CATSDQGQGEDTQYF.

The V and J genes are TRBV24-1 and TRBJ1-2, with D hard to call. CDR1 and CDR2 from the germline V gene are KGHDR and SFDVKD. V was pared by 0 bases and J by 2 bases, with 15 bases between. The CDR3 spans 17 residues. The CDR3 DNA reads as TGTGCCACCAGTGATTTGCACGTGCCAGGCGAGAACTATGGCTACACCTTC. It yields the protein CATSDLHVPGENYGYTF.

This sequence joins TRBV6-1 and TRBJ1-2; 8 bases agree with TRBD1. Germline lookup yields CDR1 MNHNS and CDR2 SASEGT. The V and J ends lost 1 base and 12 bases, in that order; junction bases with no gene match: 4. This CDR3 is 12 amino acids long. The CDR3 loop is CASSEVRGRDTF. CDR3 sequence (DNA): TGTGCCAGCAGTGAAGTCAGGGGGCGAGACACCTTC.

In this sample, this clone turned up once. The rearrangement links TRBV9 to TRBJ1-6; TRBD1 matches 11 bases. With V trimmed by 8 bases and J by 7 bases, 5 bases remained unmatched. The CDR3 has 14 amino acids. CDR1 and CDR2 from the germline V gene are SGDLS and YYNGEE. The CDR3 region has the DNA TGTGCCAGTGGACAGGGGGCGGTCAATTCACCCCTCCACTTT. Translated: CASGQGAVNSPLHF.

This rearrangement joins TRBV19 to TRBJ1-1, with D perhaps TRBD1 (6 bases). In germline, CDR1 is LNHDA, CDR2 SQIVND (reference sequence). The CDR3 loop spans 13 amino acids. Trimming removed 4 bases at V and 7 bases at J, with 13 bases between. In DNA form, the CDR3 reads TGTGCCAGTAGTACCACCAGGGGCGGTGAAGCTTTCTTT. It encodes CASSTTRGGEAFF.

The V and J genes are TRBV19 and TRBJ1-1, with TRBD1 as a possible D gene (5 bases). Trimming stripped 5 bases from V and 5 bases from J, with 18 bases between. This CDR3 contains 15 residues. Germline values: CDR1 LNHDA, CDR2 SQIVND (reference sequence). The CDR3 here is CASSSSGRGWTEAFF. CDR3 coding DNA: TGTGCCAGTAGTTCCTCCGGGAGGGGTTGGACTGAAGCTTTCTTT.

V usage is TRBV2 and J usage is TRBJ2-3, with 7 bases lining up with TRBD1. Germline CDR1 and CDR2: SNHLY and FYNNEI. The CDR3 runs to 14 residues. J lost 6 bases, V lost 5 bases, and 8 bases had no gene match. CDR3 region: CASSSWTGRDTQYF. The CDR3, as DNA: TGTGCCAGCAGTTCTTGGACAGGAAGGGATACGCAGTATTTT.

The rearrangement links TRBV6-1 to TRBJ1-5; TRBD1 might be the D (5 bases). This CDR3 is built from 14 residues. Per the germline V gene, CDR1 is MNHNS and CDR2 is SASEGT. V was pared by 2 bases and J by 5 bases, with 10 bases between. The CDR3 loop reads CASSETGVDQPQHF. The CDR3, as DNA: TGTGCCAGCAGTGAAACGGGGGTCGATCAGCCCCAGCATTTT.

The chain employs TRBV29-1 and TRBJ1-2; D unclear. The CDR3 contains 16 residues. CDR1 and CDR2 (germline): SQVTM, ANQGSEA. V was trimmed by 4 bases and J by 2 bases, leaving 20 bases between them. In nucleotides, the CDR3 is TGCAGCGTTGGTGGGTCTCTTTTGCGGGCGAACTATGGCTACACCTTC. Amino acids: CSVGGSLLRANYGYTF.

The V gene is TRBV18, the J gene TRBJ1-6; TRBD1 aligns across 8 bases. Germline V lookup: CDR1 KGHSH, CDR2 LQKENI. The CDR3 is 16 amino acids. Unmatched junction bases numbered 7, after V lost 3 bases and J lost 6 bases. CDR3 amino acids: CASSPNRGEINSPLHF. In nucleotides, the CDR3 is TGTGCCAGCTCACCCAACAGGGGGGAAATTAATTCACCCCTCCACTTT.

The J gene is TRBJ2-7, the V gene TRBV7-2; D is undetermined. Germline lookup yields CDR1 SGHTA and CDR2 FQGNSA. With 1 base removed from V and 7 bases from J, the gap between germline ends came to 11 bases. The CDR3 runs to 13 residues. For the CDR3, the DNA is TGTGCCAGCAGCTTAGTATCCCGCGGTGAGCAGTACTTC. This encodes CASSLVSRGEQYF.